Each of the 15 T cell receptor beta chains below was sequenced from the same sample in a study of shared clonotypes between healthy human individuals. Profiled with immunoSEQ multiplex PCR; TCRdb holds only in-frame clones, not every one. This repertoire shows 650,000 to 800,000 clones, under 95% found once; its top ten account for 24%. CD45RO-negative, CCR7-selected cells formed the naive CD8 fraction, which excluded terminally differentiated effector memory CD45RA+ cells. The sequenced sample consisted of naive CD8+ T cells sorted from blood. The source of these receptors is a man aged 25-40 years in good health.

The chain recombines TRBV29-1 with TRBJ1-1; 7 nucleotides match TRBD1. The germline CDR1 and CDR2 sequences are SQVTM and ANQGSEA. The CDR3 covers 13 residues. V lost 4 bases to trimming and J lost 5 bases; unmatched junction nucleotides: 7. CDR3 region: CSVAGTVLTEAFF. DNA for the CDR3: TGCAGCGTTGCAGGGACAGTATTAACTGAAGCTTTCTTT.

The chain recombines TRBV11-3 with TRBJ2-2; D ambiguous. This CDR3 region has 14 residues. Looked up from germline, CDR1 is SGHNT and CDR2 is YENEEA. V was pared by 2 bases and J by 4 bases, with 8 bases between. The CDR3 DNA sequence: TGTGCCAGCAGCTTATCATGGGGCACCGGGGAGCTGTTTTTT. Translation gives CASSLSWGTGELFF.

Here the CDR3 reads CASSFTSLETQYF. The CDR3 DNA reads TGTGCCAGTAGTTTCACTAGTCTTGAGACCCAGTACTTC. The chain is built from TRBV19 and TRBJ2-5, with TRBD2 as a possible D gene (5 bases). Trimming left V 5 bases short and J 5 bases short, with 12 bases between. The V gene's germline CDR1 is LNHDA and CDR2 SQIVND (reference sequence). The CDR3 extends over 13 amino acids.

The CDR3: CASSFGAPTPFSGNTIYF. In DNA form, the CDR3 reads TGTGCCAGCAGTTTCGGGGCCCCTACCCCCTTTTCTGGAAACACCATATATTTT. V is TRBV27 and J is TRBJ1-3, with a weak D call TRBD1 (5 bases). Trimming pared 3 bases from V and 1 base from J, leaving 19 bases between. From germline, CDR1 is MNHEY and CDR2 SMNVEV (reference sequence). The CDR3 consists of 18 residues.

The J gene is TRBJ1-1, the V gene TRBV11-2; D uncertain. V was trimmed by 5 bases and J by 6 bases, leaving 7 bases between them. CDR3 length: 11 amino acids. CDR1 and CDR2 from the germline V gene are SGHAT and FQNNGV. The CDR3: CASSRIAEAFF. DNA for the CDR3: TGTGCCAGCAGCCGCATCGCTGAAGCTTTCTTT.

The sample holds one count of this clone. This chain uses TRBV9 with TRBJ1-2, with TRBD1 identical over 8 bases. From germline, CDR1 is SGDLS and CDR2 YYNGEE. The CDR3 is 16 residues long. With 3 bases clipped from V and 3 bases from J, the junction kept 10 bases outside the gene matches. CDR3 bases: TGTGCCAGCAGCGCCTATGACAGGGGTGGGGACTATGGCTACACCTTC. It encodes CASSAYDRGGDYGYTF.

The chain carries TRBV27 and TRBJ1-2, with 7 bases fitting TRBD1. The junction had 10 bases not matched to a gene; V was cut back by 7 bases and J by 2 bases. The CDR3 totals 15 residues. Germline V gene lookup returns CDR1 MNHEY and CDR2 SMNVEV (reference sequence). Here the CDR3 reads CASKDRNSYNYGYTF. Here the CDR3 DNA reads TGTGCCAGCAAGGACAGGAATAGTTACAACTATGGCTACACCTTC.

The gene calls are TRBV6-7 and TRBJ2-4, with D unclear. TRBV6-7 is filed as an ORF, its function uncertain. This CDR3 contains 18 residues. The V end lost 0 bases, the J end lost 0 bases, and 15 bases lay between the germline ends. This CDR3 is CASSYSIHSLLAKNIQYF. The DNA for the CDR3 is TGTGCCAGCAGTTACTCGATTCACAGCCTGTTAGCCAAAAACATTCAGTACTTC.

This clone was seen a single time. The chain is built from TRBV6-1 and TRBJ1-5, with unresolved D. Germline V gene data show CDR1 as MNHNS and CDR2 as SASEGT. V gave up 2 bases and J gave up 6 bases, with 17 bases separating them. The CDR3 consists of 16 residues. The CDR3 is CASSETVVGEGQPQHF. The CDR3 region has the DNA TGTGCCAGCAGTGAAACGGTGGTGGGTGAGGGTCAGCCCCAGCATTTT.

Only a few counts were recorded for this clone. CDR3: CASSTPSTDGSYNEQFF. CDR3 DNA: TGTGCCAGCAGCACCCCTAGTACCGATGGCTCCTACAATGAGCAGTTCTTC. This rearrangement joins TRBV28 to TRBJ2-1; D not certain. The V gene's germline CDR1 is MDHEN and CDR2 SYDVKM. Deletions cut 6 bases from V and 0 bases from J, with 18 bases between. The CDR3 is 17 residues long.

The chain recombines TRBV5-1 with TRBJ1-1, with 9 bases that match TRBD1. Germline CDR1 reads SGHRS; CDR2 reads YFSETQ. With V trimmed by 1 base and J by 1 base, 2 bases remained unmatched. The CDR3 loop spans 15 amino acids. This CDR3 reads CASSLNRGPNTEAFF. In DNA form, the CDR3 reads TGCGCCAGCAGCTTGAACAGGGGGCCGAACACTGAAGCTTTCTTT.

V is TRBV7-9 and J is TRBJ2-7; 8 nucleotides line up with TRBD2. After removal of 3 bases from V and 0 bases from J, the junction contained 10 bases not matched to a gene. The CDR3 consists of 17 residues. The germline gives CDR1 SEHNR, CDR2 FQNEAQ (reference sequence). CDR3 in DNA: TGTGCCAGCAGCTTTCCCGGGGGGGGTAGCGGCTCCTACGAGCAGTACTTC. Its protein product is CASSFPGGGSGSYEQYF. The full variable domain, its missing parts supplied by reference TRBV7-9 and TRBJ2-7, is DTGVSQNPRHKITKRGQNVTFRCDPISEHNRLYWYRQTLGQGPEFLTYFQNEAQLEKSRLLSDRFSAERPKGSFSTLEIQRTEQGDSAMYLCASSFPGGGSGSYEQYFGPGTRLTVT.

This chain uses TRBV19 with TRBJ1-5; the match to TRBD1 covers 9 bases. The V segment lost 6 bases and the J segment 4 bases; nucleotides outside the gene matches: 7. Germline assignment: CDR1 LNHDA and CDR2 SQIVND (reference sequence). The CDR3 covers 15 residues. The CDR3 nucleotides read TGTGCCAGTAGGCCGATGACAGGGGGGAATCAGCCCCAGCATTTT. Amino acids: CASRPMTGGNQPQHF.

The V gene is TRBV5-1, the J gene TRBJ2-7; D not certain. V lost 3 bases and J 7 bases, leaving 11 bases between the germline ends. This CDR3 is built from 12 residues. CDR1 and CDR2 from the germline V gene are SGHRS and YFSETQ. The CDR3 protein is CASSSKGLEQYF. The CDR3 nucleotides are TGCGCCAGCAGCTCCAAGGGTCTGGAGCAGTACTTC. The variable domain in full, with the rest retrieved from reference TRBV5-1 and TRBJ2-7, is KAGVTQTPRYLIKTRGQQVTLSCSPISGHRSVSWYQQTPGQGLQFLFEYFSETQRNKGNFPGRFSGRQFSNSRSEMNVSTLELGDSALYLCASSSKGLEQYFGPGTRLTVT.

This chain connects TRBV6-5 to TRBJ2-7; 9 bases are shared with TRBD1. The CDR3 sequence is 13 residues long. Germline V lookup: CDR1 MNHEY, CDR2 SVGAGI. V was pared by 10 bases and J by 6 bases, with 10 bases of the junction left unmatched. The CDR3, as DNA: TGTGCCACCCGGGGACAGGGAAAGGGCGAGCAGTACTTC. It is translated as CATRGQGKGEQYF.